This record covers a single T cell receptor beta chain. Antigen unknown. Mouse germline and gene names are used. This specimen includes other DNA sequences encoding the same CDR3. Cell sorting was performed on pooled cutaneous lymph node cells with CD4, CD8alpha, NKG2D, NKG2ACE and other markers. The sample belongs to a study of CD8+ T cells in alopecia areata. General study findings and limits: In patients, TCRs were shared less clearly than in mice, and HLA may possibly be involved.

It was cDNA, reverse transcribed from extracted RNA, that served as the sequencing template. Sequencing was performed with immunoSEQ multiplex PCR; in TCRdb, only in-frame clones are kept and a portion is missing. There are 270,000 or so clones in the sample, none observed a single time. The sequence derives from a C3H/HeJ mouse with alopecia areata. The mice in this strain carry MHC haplotype H2-k. The source material was CD4+ T cells sorted from a lymph node.

The covered CDR3 bases are TGTGCCAGCAGTGACGGCAGGGGAGAAGAC. Translation gives CASSDGRGED. The whole CDR3 sequence is CASSDGRGEDTQYF. The gene calls are TRBV13-1 and TRBJ2-5, with a possible D match to TRBD1 (6 bases). Coverage ceases 4 residues before the CDR3 finishes, and the germline J gene fills in the end. Per the germline V gene, CDR1 is NSHNY and CDR2 is SYGAGN. The CDR3 sequence is 14 residues long.